The clone carrying this T cell receptor beta chain was counted ten times or more. What it binds is unknown. The germline V gene has CDR1 DFQATT and CDR2 SNEGSKA (reference sequence). The ends were cut back, 6 bases at V and 4 bases at J, with 18 bases in the middle. CDR3 length equals 14 residues. The sample originates from a study of T cells in Graves' hyperthyroidism and ophthalmopathy. Amplification of TCR beta CDR3 regions was performed using RNA transcripts as template. The primer set for the first-round RT-PCR of the TCR CDR3 was HTBI. MiXCR was run by TCRdb on the multiplex PCR reads, yielding one entry per CDR3 protein. The data hold 350,000 to 400,000 distinct CDR3 sequences, with about 18% observed a single time. Overall study results and limits: Clonotypes that were expanded in thyroid above 0.001 mostly appeared in blood too.

Each diagnosis was grounded in clinical symptoms, serum thyroxine and TRAb, thyroid ultrasound, and orbital computed tomography. Using around 10 ml of fresh peripheral blood, PBMCs were prepared. The gene calls are TRBV20-1 and TRBJ1-1; D not certain. The TCR was taken from a woman younger than 30 with Graves' hyperthyroidism. Sequenced: blood. The CDR3 nucleotides are TGCAGTGCCCCTCGGGCCCTTACCCCCACTGAAGCTTTCTTT. This gives the protein CSAPRALTPTEAFF.